Listed here are 27 T cell receptor beta chains from one sample, sequenced in a study of metastatic and nonmetastatic thyroid tumors. TCRdb re-analyzed the PCR reads through MiXCR. The sample comprises more than 7,000 clones, 20% to 25% of which are singletons, and 17% rests with the top ten. Nobody among the patients had been given any treatment before thyroid surgery. Sequenced material: adjacent normal tissue. The origin of the receptors is a female donor with papillary thyroid cancer or a benign thyroid nodule (not recorded which). Some clones in this sample may be carry-over from other donors' samples.

Within the sample, this clone is medium-sized (0.01 to 0.1%). The J gene is TRBJ1-2, the V gene TRBV6-2 or TRBV6-3, with unresolved D. CDR1 is MNHEY and CDR2 is SVGEGT in the germline V gene. V lost 6 bases to trimming and J lost 4 bases, with 18 bases between them. The CDR3 is 15 amino acids. The CDR3: CASRDSKVRVYGYTF. The CDR3 nucleotides are TGTGCCAGCAGAGATTCGAAGGTGAGGGTCTATGGCTACACCTTC.

This clone came up a few times. The chain employs TRBV6-2 or TRBV6-3 and TRBJ2-5, with 8 bases that match TRBD2. CDR1 is MNHEY, CDR2 SVGEGT, per germline. J lost 0 bases, V lost 2 bases, and 5 bases had no gene match. The CDR3 is 16 residues long. The CDR3, as DNA: TGTGCCAGCAGTTACGAGGCTAGCGGGTACCAAGAGACCCAGTACTTC. This encodes CASSYEASGYQETQYF.

This clone was seen a few times. The V and J genes are TRBV5-1 and TRBJ2-7; 8 bases align to TRBD1. The ends lost 2 bases at V and 0 bases at J; junction bases unmatched: 7. The CDR3 is 16 residues long. The germline V gene encodes CDR1 SGHRS and CDR2 YFSETQ. CDR3 DNA sequence: TGCGCCAGCAGCTTAGGGACAGGCCCCCTCTCCTACGAGCAGTACTTC. This translates into CASSLGTGPLSYEQYF. Full variable domain (missing parts from reference TRBV5-1 and TRBJ2-7): KAGVTQTPRYLIKTRGQQVTLSCSPISGHRSVSWYQQTPGQGLQFLFEYFSETQRNKGNFPGRFSGRQFSNSRSEMNVSTLELGDSALYLCASSLGTGPLSYEQYFGPGTRLTVT.

The J gene is TRBJ2-1, the V gene TRBV9; possible D gene TRBD2, 5 bases. Germline V gene lookup returns CDR1 SGDLS and CDR2 YYNGEE. The germline V and J ends were trimmed by 2 bases and 4 bases, with 13 bases remaining between them. This CDR3 comprises 15 residues. The CDR3 protein is CASSVRAQTYNEQFF. In nucleotides, the CDR3 is TGTGCCAGCAGCGTGAGGGCGCAGACATACAATGAGCAGTTCTTC.

This clone came up many times. The rearrangement joins TRBV5-1 to TRBJ2-5, with D maybe TRBD1 (5 bases). The CDR3 extends over 13 amino acids. Germline CDR1 and CDR2: SGHRS and YFSETQ. Trimming took off 5 bases at V and 5 bases at J, with 13 bases between the two ends. CDR3 protein: CASSPPGWETQYF. The CDR3 bases are TGCGCCAGCAGTCCCCCAGGGTGGGAGACCCAGTACTTC.

The chain employs TRBV28 and TRBJ2-7; no definite D call. The CDR3 is 13 residues long. V dropped 5 bases and J dropped 0 bases, with 8 bases sitting between them. The germline CDR1 and CDR2 sequences are MDHEN and SYDVKM. CDR3 protein: CASSKLNSYEQYF. In DNA form, the CDR3 reads TGTGCCAGCAGTAAACTCAACTCCTACGAGCAGTACTTC.

In this sample, this clone turned up a few times. This sequence may be a read error, since a much larger clone differs from it by one base. The J gene is TRBJ1-2, the V gene TRBV27; 10 nucleotides align to TRBD1. This CDR3 is built from 14 residues. Germline CDR1 MNHEY, CDR2 SMNVEV (reference sequence). The V segment lost 5 bases and the J segment 8 bases; nucleotides outside the gene matches: 8. The CDR3 reads CASSDPGQGNGYTF. In DNA form, the CDR3 reads TGTGCCAGCAGTGATCCGGGACAGGGGAACGGCTACACCTTC.

This clone occurred many times. The chain couples TRBV5-5 to TRBJ2-1; D is uncertain. This CDR3 contains 12 residues. V was shortened by 2 bases and J by 4 bases, with 4 bases between the two germline ends. From germline, CDR1 is SGHKS and CDR2 YYEKEE (reference sequence). The CDR3 sequence is CASSFNYNEQFF. CDR3 bases: TGTGCCAGCAGCTTCAATTACAATGAGCAGTTCTTC.

Turning to this clone: This could be a read error, since a much larger clone is one nucleotide away. The CDR3 nucleotides are TGCGCCAGCAGCTCTACTTTAGCGGGAGGGCCATCCAATGAGCAGTTCTTC. Translated, it gives CASSSTLAGGPSNEQFF. The gene calls are TRBV5-1 and TRBJ2-1; the match to TRBD2 covers 11 bases. Trimming at V came to 3 bases and at J to 6 bases, leaving 11 bases not matched to a gene. This CDR3 region has 17 residues. The germline V gene has CDR1 SGHRS and CDR2 YFSETQ.

By sample fraction, this clone is medium-sized. The V call is TRBV6-5, the J call TRBJ1-2; TRBD1 matches at 9 bases. Per germline, CDR1 MNHEY and CDR2 SVGAGI. The CDR3 extends over 17 amino acids. The V and J ends lost 0 bases and 7 bases, in that order; junction bases with no gene match: 12. CDR3 residues: CASSYSGTGNRRGGYTF. The CDR3 coding sequence is TGTGCCAGCAGTTACTCCGGGACAGGGAATAGGAGGGGTGGCTACACCTTC.

In its sample, this clone is large. The V gene is TRBV6-1, the J gene TRBJ1-6, with TRBD1 matching over 7 bases. The junction had 12 bases not matched to a gene; V was cut back by 6 bases and J by 10 bases. Germline-derived CDR1 and CDR2 are MNHNS and SASEGT. The CDR3 extends over 15 amino acids. The CDR3 reads CASSQLQGGGSPLHF. CDR3 nucleotides: TGTGCCAGCAGCCAACTGCAGGGAGGGGGCTCACCCCTCCACTTT.

This clone was seen repeatedly, ten times or more. V usage is TRBV7-2 and J usage is TRBJ2-1; 14 bases match TRBD2. V was pared by 5 bases and J by 0 bases, with 9 bases of the junction left unmatched. Germline V gives CDR1 SGHTA, CDR2 FQGNSA. The CDR3 covers 19 residues. The CDR3 loop is CASSTPGTSGGLSYNEQFF. DNA for the CDR3: TGTGCCAGCAGCACCCCCGGGACTAGCGGGGGCCTCTCCTACAATGAGCAGTTCTTC.

This clone has at least ten counts. This chain joins TRBV7-9 and TRBJ2-5; D perhaps matches TRBD2 (6 bases). Between the trimmed V and J ends, which lost 5 bases and 5 bases, there was a span of 18 bases. The CDR3 is 15 residues long. CDR1 and CDR2 from the germline V gene are SEHNR and FQNEAQ (reference sequence). The CDR3 sequence is CASSPGTSSRETQYF. CDR3 sequence (DNA): TGTGCCAGCAGCCCCGGAACTAGCTCCCGGGAGACCCAGTACTTC.

The table lists this clone with many counts. The V and J genes are TRBV4-2 and TRBJ1-2, with D tentatively TRBD1 (5 bases). From germline, CDR1 is LGHNA and CDR2 YNFKEQ. The CDR3 covers 16 residues. V was pared by 0 bases and J by 2 bases, with 13 bases between. The CDR3 region has the DNA TGTGCCAGCAGCCAAGATCTTTGGGGGTCCAACTATGGCTACACCTTC. Amino acids: CASSQDLWGSNYGYTF.

This clone appeared many times. Other nucleotide sequences in the sample specify the same CDR3. The chain links TRBV9 to TRBJ2-3, with D tentatively TRBD1 (6 bases). V lost 0 bases and J 3 bases, leaving 14 bases between the germline ends. CDR1 and CDR2 from the germline V gene are SGDLS and YYNGEE. The CDR3 is 16 residues long. In nucleotides, the CDR3 is TGTGCCAGCAGCGTAGATGGCAGGGGAGTTACAGATACGCAGTATTTT. Its translation: CASSVDGRGVTDTQYF.

This clone is deemed large. Written as DNA, the CDR3 is TGTGCCAGCACCCTACGAGGTCCCAATCAGCCCCAGCATTTT. Amino acid sequence: CASTLRGPNQPQHF. The chain couples TRBV12-3 or TRBV12-4 to TRBJ1-5; D gene unclear. V shed 7 bases and J shed 3 bases, with 13 bases lying between them. The CDR3 spans 14 residues.

This clone was recorded at least ten times. The chain carries TRBV5-1 and TRBJ2-1; 8 bases align to TRBD2. The CDR3 consists of 15 residues. Germline assignment: CDR1 SGHRS and CDR2 YFSETQ. With 4 bases clipped from V and 2 bases from J, the junction kept 5 bases outside the gene matches. The chain's CDR3 is CASSPGGAPYNEQFF. The CDR3 DNA follows: TGCGCCAGCAGCCCGGGGGGGGCCCCCTACAATGAGCAGTTCTTC.

V usage is TRBV10-1 and J usage is TRBJ1-5; no definite D call. Trimming took 6 bases from V and 6 from J, leaving 24 bases between them. This CDR3 comprises 17 residues. The germline V gene encodes CDR1 WNHNN and CDR2 SYGVQD (reference sequence). The CDR3 spells CASSVWKGRVRAQPQHF. In nucleotides, the CDR3 is TGCGCCAGCAGCGTTTGGAAAGGTCGCGTTAGGGCTCAGCCCCAGCATTTT.

The rearrangement joins TRBV5-1 to TRBJ2-1; tentative D call: TRBD2 (6 bases). The ends were cut back, 1 base at V and 4 bases at J, with 21 bases in the middle. This CDR3 is built from 18 residues. The V gene's germline CDR1 is SGHRS and CDR2 YFSETQ. CDR3: CASSLKLVGRGCYNEQFF. CDR3 DNA sequence: TGCGCCAGCAGCTTGAAGCTGGTCGGTCGGGGGTGTTACAATGAGCAGTTCTTC.

This clone was observed a handful of times. The chain couples TRBV30 to TRBJ1-2; TRBD1 agrees at 11 bases. There are 16 residues in the CDR3. The V gene end was trimmed by 0 bases and the J gene end by 6 bases; junction bases not matched to a gene: 9. Germline CDR1 is GTSNPN and CDR2 is SVGIG (reference sequence). The DNA for the CDR3 is TGTGCCTGGAGTGTCAGTGTTTGGGACAGGGGGAATGGCTACACCTTC. This translates into CAWSVSVWDRGNGYTF.

By sample fraction, this clone is medium-sized. This chain connects TRBV6-2 or TRBV6-3 to TRBJ1-2, with TRBD1 as a possible D gene (5 bases). CDR3 length: 14 amino acids. Germline assignment: CDR1 MNHEY and CDR2 SVGEGT. V was clipped by 2 bases and J by 4 bases, with 11 bases between them. The CDR3 protein is CASSYAGDLYGYTF. The CDR3 coding sequence is TGTGCCAGCAGTTACGCGGGGGACCTCTATGGCTACACCTTC.

The genes are TRBV5-1 and TRBJ1-2; 7 bases match TRBD1. Trimming removed 5 bases from V and 5 bases from J; junction bases left unmatched: 6. There are 13 residues in the CDR3. The germline V gene has CDR1 SGHRS and CDR2 YFSETQ. The CDR3 coding sequence is TGCGCCAGCAGTACAGGGACAGATTATGGCTACACCTTC. Protein product: CASSTGTDYGYTF.

This clone was picked up many times. Here the CDR3 DNA reads TGTGCCAGCAGCAAAAAGGATGGACAGGGTAGAGCTTTCTTT. Protein sequence: CASSKKDGQGRAFF. The genes are TRBV5-4 and TRBJ1-1; 8 positions match TRBD1. Losses at the gene ends were 4 bases for V and 10 bases for J; bases not matched to a gene: 12. Germline CDR1 SGHNT, CDR2 YYREEE (reference sequence). The CDR3 is 14 amino acids.

About this clone itself: One junction end does not reproduce the germline sequence, and a read error may be involved. This rearrangement joins TRBV11-3 to TRBJ2-7; D remains ambiguous. The CDR3 length is 13 residues. The V gene's germline CDR1 is SGHNT and CDR2 YENEEA. Written as DNA, the CDR3 is TGTGCCAGCGGAGCCGGGCCGAATCTCGAGCAATACTTC. Amino acid sequence: CASGAGPNLEQYF. The variable domain in full, with the rest retrieved from reference TRBV11-3 and TRBJ2-7, is EAGVVQSPRYKIIEKKQPVAFWCNPISGHNTLYWYLQNLGQGPELLIRYENEEAVDDSQLPKDRFSAERLKGVDSTLKIQPAELGDSAVYLCASGAGPNLEQYFGPGTRLTVT.

This clone was detected ten times or more. The rearrangement uses TRBV11-2 and TRBJ2-3, with 7 bases that match TRBD2. Germline V CDR1 and CDR2: SGHAT, FQNNGV. The ends lost 5 bases at V and 3 bases at J; junction bases unmatched: 14. CDR3 length: 17 amino acids. The CDR3 loop reads CASSPLVGDYLTDTQYF. CDR3 nucleotides: TGTGCCAGCAGCCCACTTGTAGGGGACTACCTGACAGATACGCAGTATTTT.

The chain has TRBV7-3 and TRBJ2-7; 12 bases align to TRBD2. Germline CDR1 and CDR2: SGHTA and FQGTGA. This CDR3 has 13 amino acids. The CDR3 DNA sequence: TGTGCGAGCGGCTCTGGGACTAGCGGGGAGCAGTACTTC. Amino acid sequence: CASGSGTSGEQYF.

This clone occurred many times. V and J are TRBV29-1 and TRBJ2-1; TRBD2 might be the D (6 bases). The V gene lost 7 bases and the J gene lost 0 bases, with 13 bases spanning the gap. The V gene's germline CDR1 is SQVTM and CDR2 ANQGSEA. The CDR3 extends over 14 amino acids. The CDR3 sequence is CSGSRGSSYNEQFF. As DNA, the CDR3 is TGCAGCGGGTCCCGGGGGAGCTCCTACAATGAGCAGTTCTTC.